This T cell receptor (beta chain) was observed in a study of blood T cell repertoires in COVID-19. Across the whole study: Acute-phase and convalescent COVID-19 samples originated in the United States, Italy and Spain. Nucleic acid was either cDNA or gDNA, and it came from T cells, B-cell-depleted T cells, or PBMCs.

Authors' analysis steps: Reference gene primers were amplified, and this amplification served to estimate nucleated cell counts. Here immunoSEQ multiplex PCR was the method, and the copy in TCRdb shows in-frame clones only, minus some. V and J calls plus clone size are reproduced from that table; the DNA served to infer D and trimming. The table has about 150,000 clones, approximately 90% seen once; the top ten hold roughly 2.9%. Germline V lookup: CDR1 MNHEY, CDR2 SVGAGI. This CDR3 has 15 residues. The V segment lost 5 bases and the J segment 0 bases; nucleotides outside the gene matches: 2. V is TRBV6-5 and J is TRBJ1-4; TRBD1 aligns across 8 bases. This TCR came from a man aged 55 to 70 with active or convalescent COVID-19. Sequenced input: peripheral blood. The CDR3 nucleotides are TGTGCCAGCAGTAGGGACAGGTCAACTAATGAAAAACTGTTTTTT. Translating it yields CASSRDRSTNEKLFF.